A selection of T cell receptor beta chains follows, all from one sample in a study of blood T cell repertoires in COVID-19. The data were produced by immunoSEQ multiplex PCR, yet TCRdb's version contains in-frame clones alone and is incomplete. Of 78,000 or so clones listed, under 85% were seen once; the top ten hold around 9%. Input material: peripheral blood. The origin of the receptors is a human donor in a cohort sampled during active COVID-19. CDR3s include the opening cysteine and the closing phenylalanine or tryptophan. Fields, in order: V gene, J gene, clone size, D gene, CDR3 protein, CDR3 DNA. The D gene is left open where the match is weak. Only some rows state a clone size, as once, few, many or a class for expanded clones.

TRBV5-4	TRBJ1-6	NA	NA	CASSLERDSPLHF	TGTGCCAGCAGCTTGGAGAGGGATTCACCCCTCCACTTT
TRBV5-1	TRBJ2-7	NA	TRBD1	CASSHRDRGSYEQYF	TGCGCCAGCAGCCACCGGGACAGGGGGTCCTACGAGCAGTACTTC
TRBV7-2	TRBJ1-3	once	TRBD1	CASSQRTGNGNTIYF	TGTGCCAGCAGCCAAAGGACAGGGAACGGAAACACCATATATTTT
TRBV7-3	TRBJ2-1	NA	TRBD2	CASSVPRPGLAENEQFF	TGTGCCAGCAGCGTGCCCAGGCCGGGACTAGCGGAAAATGAGCAGTTCTTC
TRBV14	TRBJ1-4	NA	NA	CASSQKGGAGEKLFF	TGTGCCAGCAGCCAAAAGGGAGGGGCGGGAGAAAAACTGTTTTTT
TRBV19	TRBJ2-1	NA	NA	CASSPRQSSYNEQFF	TGTGCCAGTAGCCCCAGGCAGAGCTCCTACAATGAGCAGTTCTTC
TRBV4-2	TRBJ2-7	NA	TRBD1	CASSQGTGVSNEQYF	TGTGCCAGCAGCCAAGGGACAGGGGTATCTAACGAGCAGTACTTC
TRBV10-2	TRBJ1-5	NA	NA	CARTGLNQPQHF	TGCGCCAGGACAGGACTCAATCAGCCCCAGCATTTT
TRBV3-1/TRBV3-2	TRBJ2-1	once	TRBD1	CASSGQGAGNEQFF	TGTGCCAGCAGCGGACAGGGGGCAGGAAATGAGCAGTTCTTC
TRBV3-1/TRBV3-2	TRBJ2-3	NA	NA	CASSQRGLADTQYF	TGTGCCAGCAGCCAACGGGGACTCGCAGATACGCAGTATTTT
TRBV25-1	TRBJ2-3	NA	NA	CASSEGGRSTDTQYF	TGTGCCAGCAGTGAAGGCGGGCGAAGCACAGATACGCAGTATTTT
TRBV18	TRBJ1-2	NA	NA	CASSPTGQGGVANYGYTF	TGTGCCAGCTCACCAACGGGCCAGGGAGGGGTAGCTAACTATGGCTACACCTTC
TRBV13	TRBJ2-7	NA	NA	CASSFRGKSYEQYF	TGTGCCAGCAGCTTTCGAGGGAAAAGCTACGAGCAGTACTTC
TRBV27	TRBJ2-3	NA	NA	CASTPTRGAGGGTQYF	TGTGCCAGCACCCCCACCCGCGGGGCCGGGGGAGGCACGCAGTATTTT
TRBV4-1	TRBJ2-2	NA	NA	CASSQENNRRGELFF	TGCGCCAGCAGCCAAGAGAACAACCGGCGGGGGGAGCTGTTTTTT
TRBV15	TRBJ2-7	few	NA	CATSNEAANSYEQYF	TGTGCCACCAGCAATGAAGCGGCAAATTCGTACGAGCAGTACTTC
TRBV5-4	TRBJ2-7	NA	TRBD1	CATLGQGAYEQYF	TGTGCCACCCTAGGACAGGGGGCCTACGAGCAGTACTTC
TRBV30	TRBJ1-2	NA	TRBD1	CAWSGWTGDNYGYTF	TGTGCCTGGAGTGGCTGGACAGGGGATAACTATGGCTACACCTTC
TRBV6-5	TRBJ2-3	NA	TRBD2	CASTRGSGGLDTQYF	TGTGCCAGCACGAGAGGGAGCGGGGGTTTGGATACGCAGTATTTT
TRBV14	TRBJ1-1	NA	NA	CASTQEQHTEAFF	TGTGCCAGCACCCAGGAACAGCACACTGAAGCTTTCTTT
TRBV11-2	TRBJ2-5	NA	TRBD1	CASSRQGMGETQYF	TGTGCCAGCAGCCGACAGGGCATGGGGGAGACCCAGTACTTC
TRBV7-6	TRBJ2-1	NA	NA	CASSLARLINNEQFF	TGTGCCAGCAGCTTAGCGAGGCTAATCAACAATGAGCAGTTCTTC
TRBV29-1	TRBJ2-1	NA	NA	CSVEGGQGWDYNEQFF	TGCAGCGTTGAAGGGGGGCAGGGTTGGGACTACAATGAGCAGTTCTTC
TRBV6-5	TRBJ2-5	NA	TRBD1	CASSLRTGMEETQYF	TGTGCCAGCAGCCTGAGGACAGGGATGGAGGAGACCCAGTACTTC
TRBV18	TRBJ1-2	once	TRBD1	CASSPQGQGGYTF	TGTGCCAGCTCACCACAGGGACAGGGGGGCTACACCTTC
TRBV6-5	TRBJ1-4	NA	NA	CASSLDSNEKLFF	TGTGCCAGCAGCCTCGACAGTAATGAAAAACTGTTTTTT
TRBV9	TRBJ2-7	NA	TRBD2	CASSVGGTSGYEQYF	TGTGCCAGCAGCGTGGGGGGGACTAGCGGCTACGAGCAGTACTTC
TRBV2	TRBJ2-3	NA	NA	CASRSTLSTDTQYF	TGTGCCAGCAGGTCTACGCTCAGCACAGATACGCAGTATTTT
TRBV7-9	TRBJ1-6	NA	NA	CASSLETDNSPLHF	TGTGCCAGCAGCTTAGAAACAGATAATTCACCCCTCCACTTT
TRBV10-3	TRBJ2-2	NA	NA	CATRDDQDYRTGELFF	TGTGCCACGAGGGACGACCAGGACTACCGCACCGGGGAGCTGTTTTTT
TRBV5-1	TRBJ1-2	NA	NA	CASSFPGAEGYTF	TGCGCCAGCAGCTTCCCAGGGGCGGAGGGCTACACCTTC
TRBV6-5	TRBJ2-2	NA	TRBD2	CASMGTSGRGGELFF	TGTGCCAGCATGGGGACTAGCGGGAGGGGGGGAGAGCTGTTTTTT
TRBV28	TRBJ1-1	NA	NA	CASSPGGYGAEAFF	TGTGCCAGCAGCCCAGGAGGTTACGGGGCTGAAGCTTTCTTT
TRBV28	TRBJ2-6	NA	NA	CASSFILGGSGANVLTF	TGTGCCAGCAGTTTTATCTTAGGGGGCTCTGGGGCCAACGTCCTGACTTTC
TRBV12-2	TRBJ2-2	NA	NA	CASRLERGTSGDLNTGELFF	TGTGCAAGTCGCTTAGAGAGGGGGACTAGCGGGGACCTGAACACCGGGGAGCTGTTTTTT
TRBV3-1/TRBV3-2	TRBJ2-2	NA	NA	CASSHPQASYTGELFF	TGTGCCAGCAGCCACCCGCAGGCAAGCTACACCGGGGAGCTGTTTTTT